This TCR beta chain derives from a study of blood T cell repertoires in COVID-19. The overall study: From T cells, B-cell-depleted T cells, or PBMCs came the material, which was cDNA or gDNA.

CDR3 size: 14 residues. Germline CDR1 and CDR2: SGHNT and YYREEE (reference sequence). With 5 bases clipped from V and 8 bases from J, the junction kept 7 bases outside the gene matches. Sequenced by immunoSEQ multiplex PCR; TCRdb stores in-frame clones only, minus some. The profile shows more than 110,000 clones, 80% to 90% of them singletons. The source material was peripheral blood. The J gene is TRBJ1-4, the V gene TRBV5-4; 9 bases fit TRBD1. The sequence came from an elderly woman with acute or convalescent COVID-19. DNA for the CDR3: TGTGCCAGCAGTCCGGGACAGGGCTGGGAAAAACTGTTTTTT. This codes for CASSPGQGWEKLFF.